These T cell receptor beta chains were read from a single sample in a study of Graves' ophthalmopathy and Graves' hyperthyroidism. TCRdb re-derived calls from the multiplex PCR reads in MiXCR, one entry per CDR3 protein. Of a few hundred thousand distinct CDR3 sequences in the sample, 35% to 45% were seen once. Source material: peripheral blood or thyroid tissue (not recorded which). These receptors all stem from an adult man with Graves' hyperthyroidism. CDR3s include the opening cysteine and the closing phenylalanine or tryptophan. A D gene is named only where the DNA matches it firmly. Where a row states a size, it is once, few, many or the class of an expanded clone; other rows omit it.

v_call	d_call	clone_size	j_call	cdr3_aa
TRBV2	NA	NA	TRBJ1-1	CASVLNTEAFF
TRBV2	NA	once	NA	CASREGHRPNNEQFF
TRBV12-3/TRBV12-4	NA	NA	TRBJ2-5	CASSQATSWAETQYF
TRBV13	NA	many	TRBJ1-1	CASSLGSWGGANMNTEAFF
TRBV19	NA	many	TRBJ1-4	CASSMEMGKLFF
TRBV28	TRBD1	few	TRBJ1-4	CASSPGDRVAGEKLFF
TRBV29-1	TRBD1	many	TRBJ2-7	CSVGDRGNYEQYF
TRBV6-1	TRBD1	many	TRBJ2-7	CASTVRGLGYEQYF
TRBV20-1	NA	many	TRBJ1-5	CSARRPGLDQPQHF
TRBV2	TRBD1	NA	TRBJ2-3	CASSVGGQVGDTQYF
TRBV6-5	TRBD1	NA	TRBJ2-2	CASSETGAQSGELFF
TRBV7-9	NA	NA	TRBJ2-3	CASSFASPSTDTQYF
TRBV29-1	NA	few	TRBJ1-2	CSHPGKSGYTF
TRBV7-8	NA	once	TRBJ2-3	CASSRGSGSTDTQYF
TRBV6-5	TRBD1	many	TRBJ2-6	CASSTERQGSGANVLTF
TRBV6-5	TRBD1	NA	TRBJ2-7	CASTWDSSYEQYF
TRBV6-1	NA	many	TRBJ1-5	CASSKTEISNQPQHF
TRBV29-1	TRBD1	NA	TRBJ1-5	CSVLAGGDQPQHF
TRBV2	NA	many	TRBJ1-3	CASSDGVSGNTIYF
TRBV7-3	NA	few	TRBJ1-1	CASSLQGGVGLNTEAFF
TRBV6-5	NA	many	TRBJ2-7	CASSSDYWRYF
TRBV7-9	NA	few	TRBJ2-1	CASSLGVGMGPNEQFF
TRBV7-9	NA	many	TRBJ1-3	CASSLRLGGLSGNTIYF
TRBV15	NA	NA	TRBJ1-2	CATSYAKSYGYTF
TRBV24-1	NA	NA	TRBJ2-7	CATSDPGRSWEQYF